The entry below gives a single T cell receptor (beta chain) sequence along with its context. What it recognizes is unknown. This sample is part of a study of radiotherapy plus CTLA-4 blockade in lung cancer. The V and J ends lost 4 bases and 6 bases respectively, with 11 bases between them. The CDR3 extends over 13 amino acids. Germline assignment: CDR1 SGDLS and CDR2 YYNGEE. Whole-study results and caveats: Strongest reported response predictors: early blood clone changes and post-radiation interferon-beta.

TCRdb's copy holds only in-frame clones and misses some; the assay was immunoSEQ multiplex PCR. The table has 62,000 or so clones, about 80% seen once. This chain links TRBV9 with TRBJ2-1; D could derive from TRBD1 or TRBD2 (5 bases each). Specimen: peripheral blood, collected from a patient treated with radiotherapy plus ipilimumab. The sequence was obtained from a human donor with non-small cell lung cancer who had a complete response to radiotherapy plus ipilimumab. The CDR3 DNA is TGTGCCAGCAGCCCGAGGGGACGCAATGAGCAGTTCTTC. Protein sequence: CASSPRGRNEQFF.